The clone carrying this TCR beta chain turned up a few times. The source of the sample is a study of response to subunit inactivated influenza vaccine. TCRdb analysed the RT-PCR reads with MiXCR anew, one entry per CDR3 protein. The table lists fewer than 700,000 distinct CDR3 sequences, approximately 13% of them singletons. The clonotype comes from a man over 45 who received an inactivated influenza vaccine. Sample: PBMCs from blood, taken 40 to 50 days after vaccination.

CDR3 amino acids: CASRQLVTQYF. The DNA for the CDR3 is TGTGCCAGCAGACAACTAGTTACGCAGTATTTT. This chain connects TRBV6-2 or TRBV6-3 to TRBJ2-3; D is perhaps TRBD2 (5 bases). Trimming pared 6 bases from V and 8 bases from J, leaving 9 bases between. The CDR3 spans 11 residues. Germline lookup yields CDR1 MNHEY and CDR2 SVGEGT.